This is a list of T cell receptor beta chains from one sample in a study of blood T cell repertoires in COVID-19. Data came from immunoSEQ multiplex PCR; TCRdb stores just in-frame clones and leaves some out. Here the sample spans 70,000 to 80,000 clones, 70% to 90% being singletons. The sequenced sample consisted of peripheral blood. Receptors were obtained from a human donor in a cohort sampled during active COVID-19. Each CDR3 is given with its conserved first and last residue. The D gene is left open where the match is weak. Size is omitted from some rows. Given values are once, few, many or a class for expanded clones.

cdr3_nt	cdr3_aa	clone_size	v_call	j_call	d_call
TGCGCCAGCTCGAGGACAGGGAGCCTCTACAATGAGCAGTTCTTC	CASSRTGSLYNEQFF	once	TRBV5-1	TRBJ2-1	TRBD1
TGTGCCAGCAGCTTCCAGACAGGGGTAAATGAAAAACTGTTTTTT	CASSFQTGVNEKLFF	NA	TRBV7-2	TRBJ1-4	TRBD1
TGTGCTAGTGGTTCGGGGCTAGCGGGGGCCTACAATGAGCAGTTCTTC	CASGSGLAGAYNEQFF	NA	TRBV12-5	TRBJ2-1	TRBD2
TGCGCCTCCCAGGGACAGCGCGAAGCTTTCTTT	CASQGQREAFF	NA	TRBV10-1	TRBJ1-1	TRBD1
TGCGCCAGCAGCTTGGCCGCGGGGAGCTCCTACGAGCAGTACTTC	CASSLAAGSSYEQYF	once	TRBV5-1	TRBJ2-7	NA
TGTGCCTGGAGTGTTATCGGAGGGCAGCCCCAGCATTTT	CAWSVIGGQPQHF	NA	TRBV30	TRBJ1-5	NA
TGCGCCAGCAGTGAGGTCCAGGGGAGCTACACCTTC	CASSEVQGSYTF	NA	TRBV10-1	TRBJ1-2	NA
TGCGCCAGCAGCTTGGAAGGGGGCAGGGAGCAGTTCTTC	CASSLEGGREQFF	NA	TRBV5-1	TRBJ2-1	TRBD1
TGTGCCTGGAGTCAGGGGGCGCGGGAGACCCAGTACTTC	CAWSQGARETQYF	NA	TRBV30	TRBJ2-5	TRBD1
TGTGCCCGGGGGGCCCACACCGGGGAGCTGTTTTTT	CARGAHTGELFF	once	TRBV30	TRBJ2-2	NA
TGCGCCAGCAGCCCGGGACAGGGTTACTCCTATAATTCACCCCTCCACTTT	CASSPGQGYSYNSPLHF	NA	TRBV5-1	TRBJ1-6	TRBD1
TGTGCCAGCAGTCGACAGCCCGATCAGCCCCAGCATTTT	CASSRQPDQPQHF	NA	TRBV6-5	TRBJ1-5	NA
TGTGCCAGTAGTATCCAACAGGGGGAGGGTCAGCCCCAGCATTTT	CASSIQQGEGQPQHF	NA	TRBV19	TRBJ1-5	TRBD1
TGTGCCCAAAGCCAGGGAAATTCCCATGAGCAGTTCTTC	CAQSQGNSHEQFF	NA	TRBV30	TRBJ2-1	NA
TGTGCCAGCAGCTCTACGACAGGGAACACTGAAGCTTTCTTT	CASSSTTGNTEAFF	NA	TRBV6-5	TRBJ1-1	NA
TGTGCCAGCAGCCAGGGGCGGGGGGCCCGGGGGGCCGGGGAGCTGTTTTTT	CASSQGRGARGAGELFF	NA	TRBV4-2	TRBJ2-2	TRBD2
TGCGCCAGCAGCCTGACTAGCGGGGTTTACAATGAGCAGTTCTTC	CASSLTSGVYNEQFF	NA	TRBV5-1	TRBJ2-1	TRBD2